These 2 T cell receptor beta chains were all obtained from the same sample, sequenced in a study of T-cell reconstitution after alpha-beta-depleted transplantation in children. Preparation of the TCRbeta library was carried out with unique molecular identifiers. TCRdb re-derived calls from the PCR reads in MiXCR, one entry per CDR3 protein. The sample consists of roughly 500,000 distinct CDR3 sequences, roughly 10% of them appearing once. The material sequenced was PBMCs, taken before TCRalphabeta/CD19-depleted stem cell transplant. These receptors all stem from a child aged 2 to 9 with inherited bone marrow failure, due to receive a stem cell transplant.

This clonotype has a count of ten or more. The CDR3 reads CAPLILDSNRDEQFF. The DNA of the CDR3 is TGCGCCCCCCTTATTTTGGACTCAAATAGGGATGAGCAGTTCTTC. This sequence joins TRBV4-3 and TRBJ2-1; D perhaps matches TRBD2 (5 bases). The V end was cut by 11 bases, the J end by 8 bases, with 25 bases between. CDR3 size: 15 residues. Germline V gene lookup returns CDR1 LGHNA and CDR2 YSLEER.

This clonotype was observed many times. CDR3 in DNA: TGTGCCAGCAGCGTACTAGGGGACCAAGAGACCCAGTACTTC. Translation gives CASSVLGDQETQYF. This chain joins TRBV7-9 and TRBJ2-5; D is perhaps TRBD1 or TRBD2 (5 bases each). Germline V CDR1 and CDR2: SEHNR, FQNEAQ (reference sequence). Trimming left V 5 bases short and J 0 bases short, with 10 bases between. This CDR3 is 14 amino acids long. Combining the CDR3 with reference TRBV7-9 and TRBJ2-5 gives the whole variable domain DTGVSQNPRHKITKRGQNVTFRCDPISEHNRLYWYRQTLGQGPEFLTYFQNEAQLEKSRLLSDRFSAERPKGSFSTLEIQRTEQGDSAMYLCASSVLGDQETQYFGPGTRLLVL.